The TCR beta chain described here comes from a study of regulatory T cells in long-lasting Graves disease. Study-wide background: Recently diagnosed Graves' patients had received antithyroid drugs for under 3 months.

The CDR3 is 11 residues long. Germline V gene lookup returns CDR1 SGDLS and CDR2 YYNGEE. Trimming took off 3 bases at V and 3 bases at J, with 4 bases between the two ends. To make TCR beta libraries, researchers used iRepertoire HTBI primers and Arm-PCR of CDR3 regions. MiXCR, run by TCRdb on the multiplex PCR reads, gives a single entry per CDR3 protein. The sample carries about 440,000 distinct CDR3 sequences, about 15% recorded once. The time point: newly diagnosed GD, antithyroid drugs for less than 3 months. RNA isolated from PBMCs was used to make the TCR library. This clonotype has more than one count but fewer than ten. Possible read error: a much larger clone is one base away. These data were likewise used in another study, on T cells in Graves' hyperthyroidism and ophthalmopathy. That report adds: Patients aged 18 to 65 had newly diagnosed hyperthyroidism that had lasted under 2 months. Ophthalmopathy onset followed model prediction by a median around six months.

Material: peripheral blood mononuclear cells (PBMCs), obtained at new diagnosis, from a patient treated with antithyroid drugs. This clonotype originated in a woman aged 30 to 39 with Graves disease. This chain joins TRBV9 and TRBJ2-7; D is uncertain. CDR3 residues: CASSAHYEQYF. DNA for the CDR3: TGTGCCAGCAGCGCCCACTACGAGCAGTACTTC.